Sequencing of this TCR beta chain was carried out in a study of T-cell memory formation after mild COVID-19. Study-level points and caveats: Among contracting clones, CD4+ were mainly CM/EM and CD8+ enriched in EMRA.

The CDR3 is 15 residues long. Germline V lookup: CDR1 LNHDA, CDR2 SQIVND (reference sequence). V trimming: 1 base; J trimming: 6 bases; junction bases outside the gene matches: 4. For this clonotype: The antigen remains undetermined.

TCRdb re-called the 5' RACE reads through MiXCR, storing one row per CDR3 protein. The data contain roughly 100,000 distinct CDR3 sequences, around 11% of them singletons. The chain uses TRBV19 and TRBJ2-1; TRBD2 agrees at 9 bases. The specimen sequenced was PBMCs or a T cell subset sorted from them (not recorded which). The TCR comes from an adult woman who had mild COVID-19 (a few samples of this study predate the infection). Cell type and time point are not known. CDR3 in amino acids: CASSIVAGDRNEQFF. As DNA, the CDR3 is TGTGCCAGTAGTATAGTAGCGGGAGATCGCAATGAGCAGTTCTTC.